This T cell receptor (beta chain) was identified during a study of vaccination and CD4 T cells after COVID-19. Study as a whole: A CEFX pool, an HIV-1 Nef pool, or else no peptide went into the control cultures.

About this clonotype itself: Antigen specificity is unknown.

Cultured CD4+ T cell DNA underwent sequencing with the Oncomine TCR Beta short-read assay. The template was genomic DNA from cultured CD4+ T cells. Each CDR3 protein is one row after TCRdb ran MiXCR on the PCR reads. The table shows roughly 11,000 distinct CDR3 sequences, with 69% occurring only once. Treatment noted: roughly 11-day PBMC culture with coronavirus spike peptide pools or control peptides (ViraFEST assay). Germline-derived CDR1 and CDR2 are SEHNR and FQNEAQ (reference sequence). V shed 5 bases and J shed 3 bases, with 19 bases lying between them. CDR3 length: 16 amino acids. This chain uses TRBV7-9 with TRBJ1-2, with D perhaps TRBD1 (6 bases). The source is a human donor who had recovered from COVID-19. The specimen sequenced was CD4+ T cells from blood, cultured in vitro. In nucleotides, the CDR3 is TGTGCCAGCAGCGGAGGTTCGGGGGGCGCAGACTATGGCTACACCTTC. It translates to CASSGGSGGADYGYTF.